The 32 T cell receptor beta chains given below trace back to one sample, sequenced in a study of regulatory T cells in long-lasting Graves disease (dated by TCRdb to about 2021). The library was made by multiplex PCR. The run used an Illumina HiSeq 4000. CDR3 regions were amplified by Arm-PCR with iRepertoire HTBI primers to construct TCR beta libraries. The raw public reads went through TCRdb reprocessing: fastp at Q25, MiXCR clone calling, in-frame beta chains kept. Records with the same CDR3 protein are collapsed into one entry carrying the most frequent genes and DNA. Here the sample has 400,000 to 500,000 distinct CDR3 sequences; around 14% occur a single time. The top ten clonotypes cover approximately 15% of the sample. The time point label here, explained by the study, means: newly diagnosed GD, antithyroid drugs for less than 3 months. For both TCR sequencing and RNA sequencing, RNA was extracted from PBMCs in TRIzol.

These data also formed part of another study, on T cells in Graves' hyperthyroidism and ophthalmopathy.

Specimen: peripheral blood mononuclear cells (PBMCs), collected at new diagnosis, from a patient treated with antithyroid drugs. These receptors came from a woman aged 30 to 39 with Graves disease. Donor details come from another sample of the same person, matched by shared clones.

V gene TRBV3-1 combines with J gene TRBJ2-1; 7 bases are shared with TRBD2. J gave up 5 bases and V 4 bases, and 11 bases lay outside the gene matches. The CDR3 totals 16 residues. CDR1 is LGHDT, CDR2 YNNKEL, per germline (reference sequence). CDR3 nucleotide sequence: TGTGCCAGCAGCCGCCCGACTAGCAGCCGGAACAATGAGCAGTTCTTC. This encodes CASSRPTSSRNNEQFF.

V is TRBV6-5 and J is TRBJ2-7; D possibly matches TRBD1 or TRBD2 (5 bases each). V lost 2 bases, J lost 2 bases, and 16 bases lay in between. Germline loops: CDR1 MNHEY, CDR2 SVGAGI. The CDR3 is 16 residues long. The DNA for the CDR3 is TGTGCCAGCAGTTACAGAGGGGTGGGCAGAACCTACGAGCAGTACTTC. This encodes CASSYRGVGRTYEQYF.

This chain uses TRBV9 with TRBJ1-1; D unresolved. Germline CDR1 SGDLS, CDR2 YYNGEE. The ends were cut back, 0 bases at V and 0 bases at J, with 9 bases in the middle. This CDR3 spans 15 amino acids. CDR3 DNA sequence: TGTGCCAGCAGCGTAGCGACGGACCTGAACACTGAAGCTTTCTTT. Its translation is CASSVATDLNTEAFF.

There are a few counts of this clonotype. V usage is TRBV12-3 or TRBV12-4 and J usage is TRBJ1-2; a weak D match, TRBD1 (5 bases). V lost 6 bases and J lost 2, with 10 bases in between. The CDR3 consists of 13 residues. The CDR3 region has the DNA TGTGCCAGCAGACCCGGGACCAACTATGGCTACACCTTC. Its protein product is CASRPGTNYGYTF.

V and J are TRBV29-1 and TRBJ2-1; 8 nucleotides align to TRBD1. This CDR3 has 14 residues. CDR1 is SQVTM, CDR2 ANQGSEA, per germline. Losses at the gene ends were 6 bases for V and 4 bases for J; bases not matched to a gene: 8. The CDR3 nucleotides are TGCAGCGTGCCGGGACAGGCTCGGTACAATGAGCAGTTCTTC. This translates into CSVPGQARYNEQFF.

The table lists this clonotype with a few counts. The CDR3 sequence: CASSPTVNEQFF. The CDR3 DNA follows: TGTGCCAGCAGCCCTACAGTAAATGAGCAGTTCTTC. The chain is built from TRBV5-8 and TRBJ2-1; D uncertain. The CDR3 totals 12 residues. The ends were cut back, 4 bases at V and 7 bases at J, with 9 bases in the middle. Per the germline V gene, CDR1 is SGHTS and CDR2 is YDEGEE.

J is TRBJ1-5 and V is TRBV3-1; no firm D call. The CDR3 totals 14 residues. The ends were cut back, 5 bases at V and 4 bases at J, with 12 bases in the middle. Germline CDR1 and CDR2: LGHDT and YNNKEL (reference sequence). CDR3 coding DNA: TGTGCCAGCAGCACCGGGTCCTTAAATCAGCCCCAGCATTTT. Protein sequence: CASSTGSLNQPQHF.

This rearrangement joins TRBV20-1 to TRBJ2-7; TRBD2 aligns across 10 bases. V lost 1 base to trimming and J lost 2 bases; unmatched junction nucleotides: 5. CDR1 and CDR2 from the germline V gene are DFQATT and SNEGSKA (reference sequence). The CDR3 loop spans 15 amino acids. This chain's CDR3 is CSARVGLAGAYEQYF. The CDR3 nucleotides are TGCAGTGCTAGAGTTGGCCTAGCGGGGGCCTACGAGCAGTACTTC.

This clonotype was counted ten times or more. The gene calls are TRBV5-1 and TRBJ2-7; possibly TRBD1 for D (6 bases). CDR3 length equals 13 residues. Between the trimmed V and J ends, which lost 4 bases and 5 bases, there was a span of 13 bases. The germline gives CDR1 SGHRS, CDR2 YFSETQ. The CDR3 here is CASSRSQGNEQYF. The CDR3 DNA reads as TGCGCCAGCAGCCGATCGCAGGGGAACGAGCAGTACTTC.

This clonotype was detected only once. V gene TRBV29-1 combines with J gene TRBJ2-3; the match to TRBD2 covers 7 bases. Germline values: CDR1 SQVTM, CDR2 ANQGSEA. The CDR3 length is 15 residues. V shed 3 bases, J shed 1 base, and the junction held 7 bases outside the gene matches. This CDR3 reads CSVDVAGVGTDTQYF. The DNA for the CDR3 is TGCAGCGTTGACGTCGCGGGAGTAGGCACAGATACGCAGTATTTT.

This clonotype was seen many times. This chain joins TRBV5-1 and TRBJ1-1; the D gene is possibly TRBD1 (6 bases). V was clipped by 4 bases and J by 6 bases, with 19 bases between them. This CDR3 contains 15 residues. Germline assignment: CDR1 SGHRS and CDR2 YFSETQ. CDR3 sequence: CASSPMTAGEAEAFF. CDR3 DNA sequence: TGCGCCAGCAGCCCGATGACAGCAGGGGAGGCTGAAGCTTTCTTT. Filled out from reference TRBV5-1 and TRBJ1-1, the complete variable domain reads KAGVTQTPRYLIKTRGQQVTLSCSPISGHRSVSWYQQTPGQGLQFLFEYFSETQRNKGNFPGRFSGRQFSNSRSEMNVSTLELGDSALYLCASSPMTAGEAEAFFGQGTRLTVV.

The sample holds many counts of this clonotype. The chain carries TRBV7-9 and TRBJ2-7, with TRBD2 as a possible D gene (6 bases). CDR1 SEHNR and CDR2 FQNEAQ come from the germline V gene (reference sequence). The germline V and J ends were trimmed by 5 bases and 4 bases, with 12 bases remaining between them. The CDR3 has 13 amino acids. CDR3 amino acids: CASSHPTSYEQYF. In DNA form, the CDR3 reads TGTGCCAGCAGCCACCCGACTAGTTACGAGCAGTACTTC.

CDR3 coding DNA: TGTGCCAGCAGCGTAGCTCAACTAGCGGGAAGGGAGACCCAGTACTTC. It codes for CASSVAQLAGRETQYF. The chain couples TRBV9 to TRBJ2-5; 10 nucleotides agree with TRBD2. CDR1 and CDR2 (germline): SGDLS, YYNGEE. There are 16 residues in the CDR3. The V segment lost 0 bases and the J segment 5 bases; nucleotides outside the gene matches: 7.

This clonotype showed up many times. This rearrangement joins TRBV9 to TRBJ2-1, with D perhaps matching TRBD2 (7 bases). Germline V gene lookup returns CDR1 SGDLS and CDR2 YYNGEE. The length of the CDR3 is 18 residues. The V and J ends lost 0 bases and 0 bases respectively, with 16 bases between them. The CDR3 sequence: CASSVAERAGASYNEQFF. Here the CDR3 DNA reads TGTGCCAGCAGCGTAGCTGAAAGGGCGGGGGCCTCCTACAATGAGCAGTTCTTC.

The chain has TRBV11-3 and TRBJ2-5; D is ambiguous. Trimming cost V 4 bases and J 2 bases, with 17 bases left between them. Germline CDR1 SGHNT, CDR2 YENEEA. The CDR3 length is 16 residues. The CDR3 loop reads CASSSSLGQTQETQYF. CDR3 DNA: TGTGCCAGCAGCTCATCCCTGGGCCAAACTCAAGAGACCCAGTACTTC.

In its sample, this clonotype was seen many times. The CDR3 nucleotides are TGTGCCAGCCTATTGGGGTCGGGACAGGGAGTTTTTGGCTACACCTTC. It translates to CASLLGSGQGVFGYTF. The chain links TRBV28 to TRBJ1-2, with 9 bases identical to TRBD1. Germline V gives CDR1 MDHEN, CDR2 SYDVKM. This CDR3 is 16 amino acids long. Trimming removed 8 bases from V and 7 bases from J; junction bases left unmatched: 17.

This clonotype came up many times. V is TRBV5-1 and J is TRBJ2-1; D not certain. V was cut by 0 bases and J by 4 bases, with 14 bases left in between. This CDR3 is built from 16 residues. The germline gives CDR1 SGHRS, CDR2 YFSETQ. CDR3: CASSLVGRTIYNEQFF. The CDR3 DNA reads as TGCGCCAGCAGCTTGGTAGGCAGGACCATTTACAATGAGCAGTTCTTC.

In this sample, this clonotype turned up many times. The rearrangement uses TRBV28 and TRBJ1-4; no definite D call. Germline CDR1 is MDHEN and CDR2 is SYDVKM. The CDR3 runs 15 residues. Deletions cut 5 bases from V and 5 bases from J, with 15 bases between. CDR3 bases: TGTGCCAGCAGTCCTCCGGGATACTCAAATGAAAAACTGTTTTTT. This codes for CASSPPGYSNEKLFF.

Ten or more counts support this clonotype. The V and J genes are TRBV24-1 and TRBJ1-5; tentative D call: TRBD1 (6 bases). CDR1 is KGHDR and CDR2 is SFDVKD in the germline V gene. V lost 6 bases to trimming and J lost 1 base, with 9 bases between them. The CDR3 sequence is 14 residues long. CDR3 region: CATSRDNSNQPQHF. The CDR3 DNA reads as TGTGCCACCAGTAGGGACAACAGCAATCAGCCCCAGCATTTT.

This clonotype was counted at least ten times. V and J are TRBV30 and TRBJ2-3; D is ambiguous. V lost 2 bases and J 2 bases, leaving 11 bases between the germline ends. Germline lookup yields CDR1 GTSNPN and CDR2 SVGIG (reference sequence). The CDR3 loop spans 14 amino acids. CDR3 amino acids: CAWSPGVNTDTQYF. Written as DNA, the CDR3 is TGTGCCTGGAGTCCTGGGGTGAACACAGATACGCAGTATTTT.

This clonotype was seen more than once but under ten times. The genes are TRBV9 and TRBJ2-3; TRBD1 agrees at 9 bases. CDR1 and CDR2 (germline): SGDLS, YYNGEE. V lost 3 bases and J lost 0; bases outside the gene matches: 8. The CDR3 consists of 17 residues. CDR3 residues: CASSGGQGTFSTDTQYF. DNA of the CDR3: TGTGCCAGCAGCGGGGGACAGGGAACATTTAGCACAGATACGCAGTATTTT.

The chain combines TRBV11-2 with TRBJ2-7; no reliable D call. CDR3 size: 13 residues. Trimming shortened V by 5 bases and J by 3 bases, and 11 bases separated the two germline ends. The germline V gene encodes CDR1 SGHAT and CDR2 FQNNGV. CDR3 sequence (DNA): TGTGCCAGCAGCAACACACAAAACTACGAGCAGTACTTC. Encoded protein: CASSNTQNYEQYF.

The CDR3 loop is CASSLITGEQYF. The CDR3 region has the DNA TGTGCCAGCAGTTTAATCACAGGGGAGCAGTACTTC. This chain links TRBV28 with TRBJ2-7, with a possible D match to TRBD1 (6 bases). The germline V and J ends were trimmed by 2 bases and 7 bases, with 9 bases remaining between them. Per germline, CDR1 MDHEN and CDR2 SYDVKM. The CDR3 runs to 12 residues.

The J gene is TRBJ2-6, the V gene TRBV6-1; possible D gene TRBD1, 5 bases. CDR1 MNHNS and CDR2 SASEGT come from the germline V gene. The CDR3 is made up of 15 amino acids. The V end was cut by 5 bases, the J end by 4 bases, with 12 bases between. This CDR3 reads CASSPGQSGANVLTF. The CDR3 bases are TGTGCCAGCAGTCCCGGACAATCCGGGGCCAACGTCCTGACTTTC.

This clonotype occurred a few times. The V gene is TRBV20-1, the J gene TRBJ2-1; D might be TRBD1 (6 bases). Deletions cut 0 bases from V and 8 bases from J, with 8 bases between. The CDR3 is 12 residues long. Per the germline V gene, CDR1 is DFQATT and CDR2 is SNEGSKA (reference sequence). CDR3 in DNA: TGCAGTGCTAGAGAGGGGGCCTATGAGCAGTTCTTC. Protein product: CSAREGAYEQFF.

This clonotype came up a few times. The CDR3 is CASSVNGETQYF. As DNA, the CDR3 is TGTGCCAGCAGCGTAAACGGCGAGACCCAGTACTTC. The chain employs TRBV9 and TRBJ2-5, with unresolved D. The length of the CDR3 is 12 residues. CDR1 and CDR2 from the germline V gene are SGDLS and YYNGEE. V lost 1 base, J lost 5 bases, and 6 bases lay in between.

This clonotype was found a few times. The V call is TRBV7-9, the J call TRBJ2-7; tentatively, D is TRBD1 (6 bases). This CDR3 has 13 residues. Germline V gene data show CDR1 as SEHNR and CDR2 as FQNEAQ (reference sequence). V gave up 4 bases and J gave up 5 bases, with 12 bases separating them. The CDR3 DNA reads TGTGCCAGCAGCTGGATCCCAGGGGACGAGCAGTACTTC. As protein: CASSWIPGDEQYF.

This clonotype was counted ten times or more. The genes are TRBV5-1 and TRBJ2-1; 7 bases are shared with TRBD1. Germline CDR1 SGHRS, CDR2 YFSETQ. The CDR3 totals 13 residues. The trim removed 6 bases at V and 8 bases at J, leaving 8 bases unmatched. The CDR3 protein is CASKSRTGDEQFF. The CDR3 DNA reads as TGCGCCAGCAAGTCCCGGACAGGTGATGAGCAGTTCTTC.

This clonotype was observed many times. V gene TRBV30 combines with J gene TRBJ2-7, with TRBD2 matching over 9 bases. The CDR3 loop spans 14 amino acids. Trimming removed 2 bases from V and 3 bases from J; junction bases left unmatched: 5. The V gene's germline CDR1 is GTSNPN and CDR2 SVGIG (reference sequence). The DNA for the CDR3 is TGTGCCTGGAGTTATAGCGGGAGATTCTACGAGCAGTACTTC. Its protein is CAWSYSGRFYEQYF. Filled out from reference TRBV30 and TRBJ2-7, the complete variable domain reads SQTIHQWPATLVQPVGSPLSLECTVEGTSNPNLYWYRQAAGRGLQLLFYSVGIGQISSEVPQNLSASRPQDRQFILSSKKLLLSDSGFYLCAWSYSGRFYEQYFGPGTRLTVT.

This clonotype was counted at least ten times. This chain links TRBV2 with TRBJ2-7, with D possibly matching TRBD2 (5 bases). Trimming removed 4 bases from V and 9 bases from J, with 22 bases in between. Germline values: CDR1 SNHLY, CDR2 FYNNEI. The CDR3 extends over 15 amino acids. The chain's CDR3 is CASSGSDRMARGQYF. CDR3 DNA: TGTGCCAGCAGTGGCTCGGACCGAATGGCCCGGGGGCAGTACTTC.

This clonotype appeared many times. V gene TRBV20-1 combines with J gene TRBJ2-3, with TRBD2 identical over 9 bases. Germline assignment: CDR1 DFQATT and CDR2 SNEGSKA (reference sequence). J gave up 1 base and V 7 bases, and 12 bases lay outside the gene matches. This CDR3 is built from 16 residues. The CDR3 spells CSVPMLAGVGTDTQYF. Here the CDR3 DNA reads TGCAGTGTTCCCATGTTAGCGGGAGTGGGCACAGATACGCAGTATTTT.

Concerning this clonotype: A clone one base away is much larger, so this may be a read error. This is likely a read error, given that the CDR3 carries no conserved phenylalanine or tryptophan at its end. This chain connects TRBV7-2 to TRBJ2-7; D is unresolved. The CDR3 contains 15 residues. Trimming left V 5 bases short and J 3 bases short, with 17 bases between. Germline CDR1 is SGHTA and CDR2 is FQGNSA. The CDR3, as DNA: TGTGCCAGCAGCCCAGACTCAGCTCCCAACTACGAGCAGTACCTC. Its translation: CASSPDSAPNYEQYL.